A single sample is the source of the 17 T cell receptor beta chains below, sequenced in a study of OX40 agonist ivuxolimab in advanced cancers. Libraries were constructed by the immunoSEQ multiplex PCR assay. TCRdb re-hosts the immuneACCESS table, in-frame sequences only. Its copies lack some clones; in the studies checked, an unresolved V gene accounts for under half of them, and the cause for the rest is not known. Present in this sample are around 71,000 clones, under 80% of which were seen just once. The top ten clones comprise over 4.5% of the sample. The source material was CD4+ or CD8+ T cells sorted from blood, sampled in a trial of the OX40 agonist ivuxolimab. These receptors originate from an adult with an advanced solid tumor such as melanoma, head and neck, liver or kidney cancer.

The V call is TRBV7-2, the J call TRBJ2-7; TRBD1 aligns across 9 bases. V lost 2 bases and J lost 3; bases outside the gene matches: 8. Germline assignment: CDR1 SGHTA and CDR2 FQGNSA. There are 16 residues in the CDR3. The CDR3 sequence: CASSLKAGTGFYEQYF. As DNA, the CDR3 is TGTGCCAGCAGCTTAAAGGCCGGGACAGGGTTCTACGAGCAGTACTTC.

This chain links TRBV7-2 with TRBJ2-3; D is ambiguous. Germline loops: CDR1 SGHTA, CDR2 FQGNSA. The length of the CDR3 is 11 residues. The V end lost 5 bases, the J end lost 6 bases, and 6 bases lay between the germline ends. The CDR3 protein is CASSPKDTQYF. CDR3 nucleotides: TGTGCCAGCAGCCCCAAGGATACGCAGTATTTT.

The chain links TRBV10-3 to TRBJ2-3, with 7 bases lining up with TRBD1. Germline-derived CDR1 and CDR2 are ENHRY and SYGVKD. The CDR3 loop spans 14 amino acids. V lost 10 bases to trimming and J lost 4 bases; unmatched junction nucleotides: 11. The chain's CDR3 is CATSEGARPDTQYF. DNA of the CDR3: TGTGCCACAAGCGAGGGGGCCAGACCAGATACGCAGTATTTT.

This clone was detected a few times. The genes are TRBV7-2 and TRBJ2-2; no firm D call. V was clipped by 0 bases and J by 6 bases, with 5 bases between them. The germline V gene has CDR1 SGHTA and CDR2 FQGNSA. The CDR3 runs 13 residues. The CDR3 loop reads CASSLARSGELFF. As DNA, the CDR3 is TGTGCCAGCAGCTTAGCGAGGTCCGGGGAGCTGTTTTTT.

V is TRBV28 and J is TRBJ2-7; TRBD1 matches at 7 bases. The CDR3 length is 15 residues. The germline V gene encodes CDR1 MDHEN and CDR2 SYDVKM. Germline trimming cut 4 bases from V and 0 bases from J; bases unmatched to any gene: 6. The CDR3 region is CASSYRDRFSYEQYF. DNA of the CDR3: TGTGCCAGCAGTTATCGGGACAGATTCTCCTACGAGCAGTACTTC.

V is TRBV10-2 and J is TRBJ1-5; 9 positions agree with TRBD1. This CDR3 is 17 amino acids long. Germline CDR1 is WSHSY and CDR2 is SAAADI. V gave up 6 bases and J gave up 0 bases; unmatched junction bases: 9. In DNA, the CDR3 is TGCGCCAGCAGGCCGGGACAGGGAACGTATAGCAATCAGCCCCAGCATTTT. Translation gives CASRPGQGTYSNQPQHF.

The chain employs TRBV29-1 and TRBJ2-7; unclear D gene. This CDR3 has 11 residues. Germline CDR1 SQVTM, CDR2 ANQGSEA. V shed 0 bases and J shed 4 bases, with 4 bases lying between them. For the CDR3, the DNA is TGCAGCGTTGAAGACATTTACGAGCAGTACTTC. Protein: CSVEDIYEQYF.

This sequence joins TRBV7-3 and TRBJ2-1, with 14 positions matching TRBD2. The length of the CDR3 is 17 residues. In germline, CDR1 is SGHTA, CDR2 FQGTGA. The ends lost 3 bases at V and 9 bases at J; junction bases unmatched: 10. CDR3 residues: CASSLTGTSGRKGEQFF. In DNA form, the CDR3 reads TGTGCCAGCAGCTTGACCGGGACTAGCGGGAGAAAGGGTGAGCAGTTCTTC.

The genes are TRBV9 and TRBJ2-3; possibly TRBD1 or TRBD2 for D (5 bases each). CDR1 is SGDLS and CDR2 is YYNGEE in the germline V gene. Trimming removed 4 bases at V and 6 bases at J, with 12 bases between. The CDR3 is made up of 13 amino acids. The CDR3 loop reads CASSQTEGDTQYF. The CDR3 nucleotides read TGTGCCAGCAGCCAGACAGAGGGGGATACGCAGTATTTT.

This chain connects TRBV27 to TRBJ1-1, with 7 bases lining up with TRBD1. CDR1 is MNHEY and CDR2 is SMNVEV in the germline V gene (reference sequence). The V segment lost 3 bases and the J segment 1 base; nucleotides outside the gene matches: 11. The CDR3 is 17 amino acids. The CDR3 loop reads CASSLLTGPGGNTEAFF. The CDR3 nucleotides are TGTGCCAGCAGTTTGTTGACAGGGCCGGGGGGGAACACTGAAGCTTTCTTT.

The CDR3 loop is CASSDSSVNTEAFF. In DNA, the CDR3 is TGTGCCAGCAGTGACTCGTCGGTGAACACTGAAGCTTTCTTT. The chain combines TRBV6-4 with TRBJ1-1, with unresolved D. Germline V gene sequence: CDR1 MRHNA, CDR2 SNTAGT. V dropped 0 bases and J dropped 0 bases, with 5 bases sitting between them. The CDR3 is 14 residues long.

The chain couples TRBV19 to TRBJ1-2; 8 bases match TRBD1. Germline V gene lookup returns CDR1 LNHDA and CDR2 SQIVND (reference sequence). Germline trimming cut 4 bases from V and 5 bases from J; bases unmatched to any gene: 9. The CDR3 runs 15 residues. In DNA form, the CDR3 reads TGTGCCAGTAGTACAGGGGGCAGGATGAGGTATGGCTACACCTTC. Its protein product is CASSTGGRMRYGYTF.

The rearrangement links TRBV7-9 to TRBJ1-1; tentative D call: TRBD1 (5 bases). This CDR3 has 14 amino acids. In germline, CDR1 is SEHNR, CDR2 FQNEAQ (reference sequence). The germline V and J ends were trimmed by 7 bases and 1 base, with 13 bases remaining between them. This CDR3 is CASNSPGGNTEAFF. The CDR3 coding sequence is TGTGCCAGCAATTCACCCGGGGGGAACACTGAAGCTTTCTTT. Looking up the rest from reference TRBV7-9 and TRBJ1-1 gives the full variable domain: DTGVSQNPRHKITKRGQNVTFRCDPISEHNRLYWYRQTLGQGPEFLTYFQNEAQLEKSRLLSDRFSAERPKGSFSTLEIQRTEQGDSAMYLCASNSPGGNTEAFFGQGTRLTVV.

Only a few counts were recorded for this clone. The chain links TRBV9 to TRBJ2-1, with 15 bases matching TRBD2. This CDR3 region has 18 residues. Germline V CDR1 and CDR2: SGDLS, YYNGEE. Losses at the gene ends were 3 bases for V and 2 bases for J; bases not matched to a gene: 6. DNA of the CDR3: TGTGCCAGCAGCGCGATAGGACTAGCGGGGGGGCCCTACAATGAGCAGTTCTTC. It codes for CASSAIGLAGGPYNEQFF.

The CDR3 bases are TGTGCCAGCAGCCAACTCACAGGGATGGGAGAGACCCAGTACTTC. Translating gives CASSQLTGMGETQYF. The genes are TRBV14 and TRBJ2-5, with D possibly TRBD1 on 6 matching bases. The CDR3 spans 15 residues. Looked up from germline, CDR1 is SGHDN and CDR2 is FVKESK. With 2 bases removed from V and 4 bases from J, the gap between germline ends came to 14 bases.

This chain links TRBV11-3 with TRBJ2-5; 8 nucleotides line up with TRBD1. The germline CDR1 and CDR2 sequences are SGHNT and YENEEA. The CDR3 loop spans 15 amino acids. After removal of 5 bases from V and 2 bases from J, the junction contained 7 bases not matched to a gene. CDR3 sequence reads: CASSPGQGTQETQYF. For the CDR3, the DNA is TGTGCCAGCAGCCCCGGACAGGGAACTCAAGAGACCCAGTACTTC.

This chain links TRBV6-6 with TRBJ2-6; D is unclear. The V gene lost 10 bases and the J gene lost 2 bases, with 9 bases spanning the gap. The germline gives CDR1 MNHNY, CDR2 SVGAGI (reference sequence). The CDR3 runs 13 residues. The CDR3 is CATSGTGANVLTF. As DNA, the CDR3 is TGTGCCACTTCGGGTACTGGGGCCAACGTCCTGACTTTC.